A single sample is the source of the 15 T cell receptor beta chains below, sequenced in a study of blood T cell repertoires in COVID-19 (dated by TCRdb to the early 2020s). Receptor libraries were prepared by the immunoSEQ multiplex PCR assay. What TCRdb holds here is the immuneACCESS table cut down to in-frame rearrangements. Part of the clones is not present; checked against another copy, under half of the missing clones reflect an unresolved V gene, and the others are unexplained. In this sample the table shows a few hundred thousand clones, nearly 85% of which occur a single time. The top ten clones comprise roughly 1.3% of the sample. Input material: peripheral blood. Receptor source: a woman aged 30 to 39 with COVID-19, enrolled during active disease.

The CDR3 loop reads CASSPALGQGGLYEQYF. Written as DNA, the CDR3 is TGTGCCAGCAGCCCCGCTTTAGGACAGGGTGGTTTGTACGAGCAGTACTTC. This chain connects TRBV9 to TRBJ2-7; 8 bases map to TRBD1. The CDR3 extends over 17 amino acids. Germline CDR1 reads SGDLS; CDR2 reads YYNGEE. The V segment lost 4 bases and the J segment 4 bases; nucleotides outside the gene matches: 16.

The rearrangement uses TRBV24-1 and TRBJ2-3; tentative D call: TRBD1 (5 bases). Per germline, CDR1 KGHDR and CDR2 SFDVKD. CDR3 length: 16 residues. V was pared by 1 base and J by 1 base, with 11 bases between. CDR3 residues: CATSDLREGGTDTQYF. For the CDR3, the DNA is TGTGCCACCAGTGATTTACGAGAAGGGGGCACAGATACGCAGTATTTT.

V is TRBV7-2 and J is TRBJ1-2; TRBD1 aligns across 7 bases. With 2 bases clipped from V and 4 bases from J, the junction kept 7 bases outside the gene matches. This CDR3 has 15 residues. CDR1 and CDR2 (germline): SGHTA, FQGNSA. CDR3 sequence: CASSLPWTGRYGYTF. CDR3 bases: TGTGCCAGCAGCTTACCCTGGACAGGTCGCTATGGCTACACCTTC. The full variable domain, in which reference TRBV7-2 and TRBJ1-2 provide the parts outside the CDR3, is GAGVSQSPSNKVTEKGKDVELRCDPISGHTALYWYRQSLGQGLEFLIYFQGNSAPDKSGLPSDRFSAERTGGSVSTLTIQRTQQEDSAVYLCASSLPWTGRYGYTFGSGTRLTVV.

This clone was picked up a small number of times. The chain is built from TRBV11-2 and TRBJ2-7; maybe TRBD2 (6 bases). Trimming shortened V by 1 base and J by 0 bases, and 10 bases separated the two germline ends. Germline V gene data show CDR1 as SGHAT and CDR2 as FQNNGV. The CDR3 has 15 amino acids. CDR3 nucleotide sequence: TGTGCCAGCAGCTTAGGACTAGTAAGCTCCTACGAGCAGTACTTC. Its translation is CASSLGLVSSYEQYF.

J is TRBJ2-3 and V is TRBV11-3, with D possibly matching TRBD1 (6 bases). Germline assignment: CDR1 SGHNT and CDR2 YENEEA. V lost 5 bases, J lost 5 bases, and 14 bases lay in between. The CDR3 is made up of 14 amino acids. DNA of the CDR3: TGTGCCAGCAGCAGTAGGACAGCCAGAGATACGCAGTATTTT. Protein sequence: CASSSRTARDTQYF. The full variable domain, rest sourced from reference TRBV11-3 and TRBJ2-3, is EAGVVQSPRYKIIEKKQPVAFWCNPISGHNTLYWYLQNLGQGPELLIRYENEEAVDDSQLPKDRFSAERLKGVDSTLKIQPAELGDSAVYLCASSSRTARDTQYFGPGTRLTVL.

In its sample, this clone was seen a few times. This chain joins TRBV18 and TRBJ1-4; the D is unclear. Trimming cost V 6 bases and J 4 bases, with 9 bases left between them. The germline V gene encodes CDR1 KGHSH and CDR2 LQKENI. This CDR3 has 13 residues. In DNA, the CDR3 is TGTGCCAGCTCGCAGAACGTTAATGAAAAACTGTTTTTT. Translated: CASSQNVNEKLFF.

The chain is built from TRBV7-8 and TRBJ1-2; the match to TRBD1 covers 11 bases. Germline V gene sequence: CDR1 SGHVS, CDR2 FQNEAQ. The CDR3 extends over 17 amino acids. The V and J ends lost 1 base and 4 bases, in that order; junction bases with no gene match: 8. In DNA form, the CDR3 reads TGTGCCAGCAGCTTAGGGACAGGGGGCATCGGCGGCTATGGCTACACCTTC. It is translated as CASSLGTGGIGGYGYTF.

CDR3 protein: CASSQDSRRDNEQFF. The CDR3 DNA is TGCGCCAGCAGCCAAGATAGCCGACGGGACAATGAGCAGTTCTTC. V is TRBV4-3 and J is TRBJ2-1; no clear D. This CDR3 region has 15 residues. Trimming removed 0 bases from V and 5 bases from J, with 11 bases in between. Germline V gives CDR1 LGHNA, CDR2 YSLEER.

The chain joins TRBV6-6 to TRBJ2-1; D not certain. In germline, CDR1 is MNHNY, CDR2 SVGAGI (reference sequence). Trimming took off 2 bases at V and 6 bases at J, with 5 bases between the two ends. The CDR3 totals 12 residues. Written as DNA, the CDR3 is TGTGCCAGCAGTTACGAGCGCAATGAGCAGTTCTTC. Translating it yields CASSYERNEQFF.

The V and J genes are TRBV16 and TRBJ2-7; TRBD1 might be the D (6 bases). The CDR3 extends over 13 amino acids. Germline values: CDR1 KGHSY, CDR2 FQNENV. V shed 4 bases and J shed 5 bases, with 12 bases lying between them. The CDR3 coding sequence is TGTGCCAGCAGCCCCCGACAGGCTGACGAGCAGTACTTC. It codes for CASSPRQADEQYF.

The CDR3 coding sequence is TGTGCCAGCTCACACAGAAACACTGAAGCTTTCTTT. As protein: CASSHRNTEAFF. V usage is TRBV18 and J usage is TRBJ1-1, with D unresolved. The germline V and J ends were trimmed by 4 bases and 2 bases, with 5 bases remaining between them. CDR1 KGHSH and CDR2 LQKENI come from the germline V gene. This CDR3 has 12 residues.

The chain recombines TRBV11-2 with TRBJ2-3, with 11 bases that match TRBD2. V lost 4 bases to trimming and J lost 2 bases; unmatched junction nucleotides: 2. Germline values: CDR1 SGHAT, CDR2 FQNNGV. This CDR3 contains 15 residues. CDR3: CASSWTSGSTDTQYF. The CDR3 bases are TGTGCCAGCAGCTGGACTAGCGGGTCCACAGATACGCAGTATTTT. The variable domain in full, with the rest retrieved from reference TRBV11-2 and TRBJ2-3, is EAGVAQSPRYKIIEKRQSVAFWCNPISGHATLYWYQQILGQGPKLLIQFQNNGVVDDSQLPKDRFSAERLKGVDSTLKIQPAKLEDSAVYLCASSWTSGSTDTQYFGPGTRLTVL.

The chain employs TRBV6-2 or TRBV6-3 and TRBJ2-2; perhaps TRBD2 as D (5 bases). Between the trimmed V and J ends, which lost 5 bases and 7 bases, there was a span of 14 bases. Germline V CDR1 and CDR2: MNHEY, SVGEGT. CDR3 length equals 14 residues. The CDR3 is CASSLFRGGGELFF. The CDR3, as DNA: TGTGCCAGCAGTCTCTTCCGGGGTGGCGGGGAGCTGTTTTTT.

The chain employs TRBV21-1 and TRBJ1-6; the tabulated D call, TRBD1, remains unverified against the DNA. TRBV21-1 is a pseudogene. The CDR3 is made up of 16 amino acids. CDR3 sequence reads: CASSKAAGTGNSPLHF. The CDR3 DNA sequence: TGTGCCAGCAGCAAAGCAGCCGGGACAGGGAATTCACCCCTCCACTTT.

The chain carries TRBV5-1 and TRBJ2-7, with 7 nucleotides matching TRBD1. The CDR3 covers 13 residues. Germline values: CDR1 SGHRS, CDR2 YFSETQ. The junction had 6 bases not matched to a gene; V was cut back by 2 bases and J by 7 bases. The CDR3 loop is CASSFYRGGEQYF. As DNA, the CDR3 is TGCGCCAGCAGCTTCTACAGGGGTGGAGAGCAGTACTTC.